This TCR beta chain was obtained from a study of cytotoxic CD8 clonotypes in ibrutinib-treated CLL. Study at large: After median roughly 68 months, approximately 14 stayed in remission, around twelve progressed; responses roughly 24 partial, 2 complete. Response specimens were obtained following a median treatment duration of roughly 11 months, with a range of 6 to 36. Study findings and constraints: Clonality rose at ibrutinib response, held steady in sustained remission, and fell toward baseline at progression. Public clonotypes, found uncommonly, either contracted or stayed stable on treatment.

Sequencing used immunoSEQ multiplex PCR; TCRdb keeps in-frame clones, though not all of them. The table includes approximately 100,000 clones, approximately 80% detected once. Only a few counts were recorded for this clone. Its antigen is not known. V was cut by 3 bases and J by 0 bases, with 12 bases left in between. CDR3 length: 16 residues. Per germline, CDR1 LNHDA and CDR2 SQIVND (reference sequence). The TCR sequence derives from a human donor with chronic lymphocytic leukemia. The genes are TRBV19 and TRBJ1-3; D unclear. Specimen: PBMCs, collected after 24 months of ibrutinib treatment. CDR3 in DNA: TGTGCCAGTAGTATCACGGGAGGATTCTCTGGAAACACCATATATTTT. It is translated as CASSITGGFSGNTIYF.